Following are 4 T cell receptor beta chains from one sample sequenced in a study of cytomegalovirus exposure and HLA in healthy donors. The study ran its PCR with 60 Vbeta and 13 Jbeta primers. TCRdb keeps only in-frame clones here, not all; method: immunoSEQ multiplex PCR. In the table there are fewer than 200,000 clones, under 80% of which are singletons. Specimen: PBMCs. These receptors originate from a man aged 40-49 years in good health and CMV-seronegative.

V is TRBV5-4 and J is TRBJ2-3, with D possibly being TRBD1 (6 bases). The V gene's germline CDR1 is SGHNT and CDR2 YYREEE (reference sequence). The germline V and J ends were trimmed by 3 bases and 2 bases, with 10 bases remaining between them. This CDR3 is 14 amino acids long. The chain's CDR3 is CASSSGEYTDTQYF. CDR3 coding DNA: TGTGCCAGCAGCTCAGGGGAATACACAGATACGCAGTATTTT.

The chain employs TRBV7-8 and TRBJ1-6, with D tentatively TRBD1 (5 bases). The CDR3 length is 16 residues. CDR1 is SGHVS and CDR2 is FQNEAQ in the germline V gene. V was pared by 2 bases and J by 7 bases, with 15 bases between. The CDR3 spells CASSLLAGGENSPLHF. The DNA of the CDR3 is TGTGCCAGCAGCTTATTGGCCGGGGGAGAAAATTCACCCCTCCACTTT.

The chain is built from TRBV2 and TRBJ2-1; D is perhaps TRBD1 (6 bases). CDR3 length: 15 amino acids. The V gene lost 6 bases and the J gene lost 9 bases, with 21 bases spanning the gap. CDR1 is SNHLY, CDR2 FYNNEI, per germline. CDR3 nucleotide sequence: TGTGCCAGCAGCCTACGACAGGTCCTAGGGAGTGAGCAGTTCTTC. Translated, it gives CASSLRQVLGSEQFF.

The chain has TRBV11-3 and TRBJ1-1; possible D gene TRBD1, 5 bases. This CDR3 comprises 13 residues. CDR1 SGHNT and CDR2 YENEEA come from the germline V gene. The V end was cut by 5 bases, the J end by 5 bases, with 12 bases between. This CDR3 is CASSPTQGTEAFF. CDR3 in DNA: TGTGCCAGCAGCCCAACGCAGGGTACTGAAGCTTTCTTT. Full variable domain (remainder filled in from reference TRBV11-3 and TRBJ1-1): EAGVVQSPRYKIIEKKQPVAFWCNPISGHNTLYWYLQNLGQGPELLIRYENEEAVDDSQLPKDRFSAERLKGVDSTLKIQPAELGDSAVYLCASSPTQGTEAFFGQGTRLTVV.